This TCR beta chain stems from a study of blood T cell repertoires in COVID-19. Looking at the study overall: Nucleic acid was either cDNA or gDNA, and it came from T cells, B-cell-depleted T cells, or PBMCs.

CDR3 length: 17 amino acids. After removal of 3 bases from V and 0 bases from J, the junction contained 3 bases not matched to a gene. Germline lookup yields CDR1 SGHDN and CDR2 FVKESK. In the study's own analysis: Reference gene primer amplification in the assay estimated nucleated cell counts. The method was immunoSEQ multiplex PCR; TCRdb's version includes in-frame clones alone and lacks a portion of them. The DNA gave D and trimming, while V, J and clone size come from that table. This table holds over 250,000 clones, around 86% found once. The sequencing sample was made of peripheral blood. The clonotype comes from a man between 50 and 59 years old with acute or convalescent COVID-19. V usage is TRBV14 and J usage is TRBJ2-6; 9 bases map to TRBD2. Written as DNA, the CDR3 is TGTGCCAGCAGCCACCTGCGGGGGGGCTCTGGGGCCAACGTCCTGACTTTC. Encoded protein: CASSHLRGGSGANVLTF.